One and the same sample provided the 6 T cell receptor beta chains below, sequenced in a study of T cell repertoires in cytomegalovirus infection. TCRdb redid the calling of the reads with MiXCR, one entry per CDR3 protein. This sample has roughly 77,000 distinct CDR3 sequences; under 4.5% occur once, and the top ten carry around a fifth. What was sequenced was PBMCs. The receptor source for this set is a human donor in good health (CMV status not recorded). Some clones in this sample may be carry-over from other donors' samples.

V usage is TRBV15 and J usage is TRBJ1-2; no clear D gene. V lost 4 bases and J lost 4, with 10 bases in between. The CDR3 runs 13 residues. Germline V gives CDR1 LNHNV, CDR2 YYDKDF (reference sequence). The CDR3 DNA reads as TGTGCCACCAGCACAGACCAAGGCTATGGCTACACCTTC. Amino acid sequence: CATSTDQGYGYTF.

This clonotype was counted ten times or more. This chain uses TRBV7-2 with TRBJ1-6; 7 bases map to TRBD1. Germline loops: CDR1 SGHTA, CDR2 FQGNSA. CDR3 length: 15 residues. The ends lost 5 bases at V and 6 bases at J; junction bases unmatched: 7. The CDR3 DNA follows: TGTGCCAGCAGCGTATCCGGGACAGTTAATTCACCCCTCCACTTT. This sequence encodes CASSVSGTVNSPLHF.

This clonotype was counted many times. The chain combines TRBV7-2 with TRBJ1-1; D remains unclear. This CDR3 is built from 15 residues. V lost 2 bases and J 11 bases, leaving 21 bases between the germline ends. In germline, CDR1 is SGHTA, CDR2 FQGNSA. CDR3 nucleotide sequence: TGTGCCAGCAGCTTATTTTCGTCGGTGGGAGGGTCGGCTTTCTTT. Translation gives CASSLFSSVGGSAFF.

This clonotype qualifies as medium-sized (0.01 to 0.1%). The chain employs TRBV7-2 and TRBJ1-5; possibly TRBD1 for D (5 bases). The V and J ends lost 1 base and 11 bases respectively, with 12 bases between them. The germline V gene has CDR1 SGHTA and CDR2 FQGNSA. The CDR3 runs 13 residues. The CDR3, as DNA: TGTGCCAGCAGCTTAGAGGCTTGGGGGGCCCAGCATTTT. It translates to CASSLEAWGAQHF.

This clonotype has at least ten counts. CDR3 DNA: TGCAGCGGACAGTCTACTAACTATGGCTACACCTTC. This sequence encodes CSGQSTNYGYTF. This chain connects TRBV20-1 to TRBJ1-2, with TRBD1 as a possible D gene (6 bases). The CDR3 has 12 amino acids. Germline V gives CDR1 DFQATT, CDR2 SNEGSKA (reference sequence).

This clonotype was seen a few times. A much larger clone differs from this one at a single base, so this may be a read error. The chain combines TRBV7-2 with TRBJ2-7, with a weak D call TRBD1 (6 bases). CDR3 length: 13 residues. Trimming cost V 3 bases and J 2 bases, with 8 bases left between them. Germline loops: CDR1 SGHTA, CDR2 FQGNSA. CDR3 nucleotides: TGTGCCAGCAGCTTGGGACATACCTACGAGCAGTACTTC. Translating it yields CASSLGHTYEQYF.